The sequence of this TCR beta chain was determined in a study of blood T cell repertoires in COVID-19. Some clones are missing from TCRdb's copy, which holds only in-frame ones; the method was immunoSEQ multiplex PCR. Of over 130,000 clones in the sample, approximately 90% were seen once. The germline CDR1 and CDR2 sequences are SGHNT and YENEEA. This CDR3 is 18 amino acids long. V lost 5 bases and J lost 4; bases outside the gene matches: 12. The sequence came from a human donor with COVID-19, enrolled during active disease. The donor label of this sample is uncertain. Sequencing was carried out using peripheral blood. This chain joins TRBV11-3 and TRBJ2-6; 9 bases are a match to TRBD1. In DNA, the CDR3 is TGTGCCAGCAGCGCCTGGACAGGGGAATTTGACGGGGCCAACGTCCTGACTTTC. Residues: CASSAWTGEFDGANVLTF.